This T cell receptor (beta chain) stems from a study of blood T cell repertoires in COVID-19. There are 13 residues in the CDR3. V dropped 9 bases and J dropped 3 bases, with 11 bases sitting between them. Some clones are missing from TCRdb's copy, which holds only in-frame ones; the method was immunoSEQ multiplex PCR. The sample yields 140,000 to 150,000 clones, roughly 85% seen once. This rearrangement joins TRBV12-3 or TRBV12-4 to TRBJ2-2; D is perhaps TRBD1 (5 bases). The clonotype was recovered from a woman in her sixties or seventies with COVID-19, enrolled during active disease. The sequenced material came from peripheral blood. CDR3 residues: CASIDSYTGELFF. Written as DNA, the CDR3 is TGTGCCAGTATCGACAGCTACACCGGGGAGCTGTTTTTT.